This T cell receptor (beta chain) appears in the sequencing data of a study of CD8+ T cells in alopecia areata. Study-wide background: Those treated were given oral tofacitinib at 5 to 10 mg twice daily.

The V gene lost 5 bases and the J gene lost 2 bases, with 9 bases spanning the gap. Germline V CDR1 and CDR2: SEHNR, FQNEAQ (reference sequence). The CDR3 loop spans 13 amino acids. On this clone itself: In the same sample, other DNA sequences code for this CDR3.

cDNA prepared by RNA extraction and subsequent reverse transcription served as the template for sequencing. The data were produced by immunoSEQ multiplex PCR, yet TCRdb's version contains in-frame clones alone and is incomplete. Among tens of thousands of clones listed, approximately 60% were seen once. The sequences come from CD8+ T cells sorted from blood, collected at week 0. The chain employs TRBV7-9 and TRBJ1-2; D remains unclear. The clonotype was recovered from a human donor with alopecia areata. The CDR3 DNA is TGTGCCAGCAGCCCTGGGGTAAACTATGGCTACACCTTC. It is translated as CASSPGVNYGYTF.